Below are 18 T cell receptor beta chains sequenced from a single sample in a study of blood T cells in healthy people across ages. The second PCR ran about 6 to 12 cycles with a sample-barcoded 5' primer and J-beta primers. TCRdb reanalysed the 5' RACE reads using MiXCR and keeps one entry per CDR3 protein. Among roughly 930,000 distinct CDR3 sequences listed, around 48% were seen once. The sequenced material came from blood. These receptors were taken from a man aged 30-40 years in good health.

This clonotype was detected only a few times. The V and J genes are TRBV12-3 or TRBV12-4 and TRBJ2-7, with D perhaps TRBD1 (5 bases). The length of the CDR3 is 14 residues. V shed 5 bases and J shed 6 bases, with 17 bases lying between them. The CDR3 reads CASSVVQGVGEQYF. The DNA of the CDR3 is TGTGCCAGCAGTGTGGTCCAGGGCGTGGGCGAGCAGTACTTC.

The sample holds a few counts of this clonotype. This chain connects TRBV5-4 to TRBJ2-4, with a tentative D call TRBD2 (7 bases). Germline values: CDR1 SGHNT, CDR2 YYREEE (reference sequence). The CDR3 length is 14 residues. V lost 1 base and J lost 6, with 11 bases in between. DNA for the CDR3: TGTGCCAGCAGCTTGACGGGGGGCGGAAACATTCAGTACTTC. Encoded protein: CASSLTGGGNIQYF.

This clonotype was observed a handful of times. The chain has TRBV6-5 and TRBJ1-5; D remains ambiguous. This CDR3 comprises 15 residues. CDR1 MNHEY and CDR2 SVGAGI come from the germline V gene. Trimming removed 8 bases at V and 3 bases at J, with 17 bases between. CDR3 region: CASQSISDINQPQHF. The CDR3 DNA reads TGTGCCAGCCAGTCGATTTCGGATATCAATCAGCCCCAGCATTTT.

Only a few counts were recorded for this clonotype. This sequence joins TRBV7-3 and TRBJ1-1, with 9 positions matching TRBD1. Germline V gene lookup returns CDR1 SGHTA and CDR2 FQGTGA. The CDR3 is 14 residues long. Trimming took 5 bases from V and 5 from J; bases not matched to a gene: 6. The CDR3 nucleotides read TGTGCCAGCAGCCCGGGACAGGGTTGGACTGAAGCTTTCTTT. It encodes CASSPGQGWTEAFF.

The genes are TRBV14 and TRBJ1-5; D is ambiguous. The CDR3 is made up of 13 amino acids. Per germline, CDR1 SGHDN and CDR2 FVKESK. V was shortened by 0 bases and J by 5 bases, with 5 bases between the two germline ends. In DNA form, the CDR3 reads TGTGCCAGCAGCCAAGAACACTATCAGCCCCAGCATTTT. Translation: CASSQEHYQPQHF.

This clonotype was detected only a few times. Written as DNA, the CDR3 is TGTGCCAGCAGTTCCCAGGACAGGGTCCATGGCTACACCTTC. Its protein is CASSSQDRVHGYTF. J is TRBJ1-2 and V is TRBV27, with 8 bases lining up with TRBD1. This CDR3 is built from 14 residues. Germline V gene lookup returns CDR1 MNHEY and CDR2 SMNVEV (reference sequence). With V trimmed by 4 bases and J by 6 bases, 7 bases remained unmatched.

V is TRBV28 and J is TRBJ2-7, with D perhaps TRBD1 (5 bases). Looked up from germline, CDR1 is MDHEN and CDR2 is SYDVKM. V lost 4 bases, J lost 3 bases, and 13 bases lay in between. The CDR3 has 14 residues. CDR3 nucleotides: TGTGCCAGCAGTTCTCTTGACAGATTCTACGAGCAGTACTTC. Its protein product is CASSSLDRFYEQYF. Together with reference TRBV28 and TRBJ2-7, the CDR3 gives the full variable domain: DVKVTQSSRYLVKRTGEKVFLECVQDMDHENMFWYRQDPGLGLRLIYFSYDVKMKEKGDIPEGYSVSREKKERFSLILESASTNQTSMYLCASSSLDRFYEQYFGPGTRLTVT.

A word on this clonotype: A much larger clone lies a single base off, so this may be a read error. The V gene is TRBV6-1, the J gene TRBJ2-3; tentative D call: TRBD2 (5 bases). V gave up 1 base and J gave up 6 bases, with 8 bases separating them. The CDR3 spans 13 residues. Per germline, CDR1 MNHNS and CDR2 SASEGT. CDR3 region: CASSEGRGDTQYF. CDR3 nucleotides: TGTGCCAGCAGTGAAGGGCGAGGGGATACGCAGTATTTT.

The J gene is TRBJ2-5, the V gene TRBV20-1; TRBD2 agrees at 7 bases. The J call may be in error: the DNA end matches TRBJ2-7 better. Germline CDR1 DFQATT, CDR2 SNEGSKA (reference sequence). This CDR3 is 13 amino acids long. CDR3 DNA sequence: TGCAGTGCTGACTGGGGAGGGACCTACGAGCAGTACTTC. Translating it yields CSADWGGTYEQYF.

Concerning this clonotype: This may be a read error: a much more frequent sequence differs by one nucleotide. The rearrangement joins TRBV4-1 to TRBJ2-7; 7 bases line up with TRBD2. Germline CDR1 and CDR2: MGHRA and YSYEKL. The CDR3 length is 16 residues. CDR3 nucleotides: TGCGCCAACAGCCAAGATACCCTAGCGGTTCCCTACGAGCAGTACTTC. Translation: CANSQDTLAVPYEQYF.

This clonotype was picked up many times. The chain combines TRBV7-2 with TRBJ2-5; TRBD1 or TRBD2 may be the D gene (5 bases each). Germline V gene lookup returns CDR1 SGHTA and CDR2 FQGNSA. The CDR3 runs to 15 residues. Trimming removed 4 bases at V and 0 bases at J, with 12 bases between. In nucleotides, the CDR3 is TGTGCCAGCAGCTCCCGAGGGGCGTACCAAGAGACCCAGTACTTC. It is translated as CASSSRGAYQETQYF.

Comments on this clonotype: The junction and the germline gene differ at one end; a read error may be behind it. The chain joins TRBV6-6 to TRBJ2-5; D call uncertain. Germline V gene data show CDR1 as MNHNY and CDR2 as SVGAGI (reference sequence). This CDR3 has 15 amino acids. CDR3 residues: CASSYYGSVQETQYF. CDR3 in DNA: TGCGCCAGCAGTTACTACGGCTCCGTCCAAGAGACCCAGTACTTC.

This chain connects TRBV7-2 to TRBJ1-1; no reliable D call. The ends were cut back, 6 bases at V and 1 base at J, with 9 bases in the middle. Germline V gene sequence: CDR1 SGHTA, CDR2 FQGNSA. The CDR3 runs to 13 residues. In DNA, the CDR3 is TGTGCCAGCAGTTCCGAGGGGAACACTGAAGCTTTCTTT. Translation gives CASSSEGNTEAFF.

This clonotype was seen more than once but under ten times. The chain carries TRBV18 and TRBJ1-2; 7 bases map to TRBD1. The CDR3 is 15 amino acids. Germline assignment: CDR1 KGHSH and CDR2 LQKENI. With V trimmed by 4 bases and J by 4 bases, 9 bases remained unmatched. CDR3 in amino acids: CASSRDRGQTYGYTF. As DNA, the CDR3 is TGTGCCAGCTCACGGGACCGGGGACAGACCTATGGCTACACCTTC.

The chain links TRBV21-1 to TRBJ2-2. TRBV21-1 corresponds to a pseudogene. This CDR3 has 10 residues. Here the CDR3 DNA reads TGTGCCGGAAAGGCCGGGGAGCTGTTTTTT. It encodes CAGKAGELFF.

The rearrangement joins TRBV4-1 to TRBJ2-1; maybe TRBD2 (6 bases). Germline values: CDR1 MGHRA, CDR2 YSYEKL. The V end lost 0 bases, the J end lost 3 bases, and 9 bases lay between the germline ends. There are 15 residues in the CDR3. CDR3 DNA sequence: TGCGCCAGCAGCCAAGACGAGACTAGCTACAATGAGCAGTTCTTC. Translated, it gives CASSQDETSYNEQFF.

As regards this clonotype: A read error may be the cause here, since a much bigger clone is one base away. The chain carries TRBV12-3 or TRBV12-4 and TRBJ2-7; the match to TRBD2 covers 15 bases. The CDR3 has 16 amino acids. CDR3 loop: CTSSPGLAGGSYEQYF. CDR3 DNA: TGTACCAGCAGTCCGGGACTAGCGGGGGGATCCTACGAGCAGTACTTC.

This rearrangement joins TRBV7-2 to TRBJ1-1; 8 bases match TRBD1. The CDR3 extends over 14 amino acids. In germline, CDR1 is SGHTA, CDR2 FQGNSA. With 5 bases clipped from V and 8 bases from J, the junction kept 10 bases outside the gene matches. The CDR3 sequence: CASSPGQGRVEAFF. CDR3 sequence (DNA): TGTGCCAGCAGCCCCGGACAGGGTAGAGTAGAAGCTTTCTTT.